This TCR beta chain was identified during a study of prognosis after radiotherapy for stage I lung cancer. About the study: The study enrolled about 12 men and several women as patients, aged 53 to 84 with a median of nearly 75 years.

Researchers used two-round multiplex PCR to amplify TCR beta CDR3 starting from genomic DNA. First-round PCR amplification was performed with primers specific to each TRBV and TRBJ gene. One entry per CDR3 protein, called by TCRdb with MiXCR from the multiplex PCR reads. The repertoire holds nearly 25,000 distinct CDR3 sequences, under 40% seen once, with approximately 60% in the top ten. Sample collection consisted of about 6 milliliters of peripheral blood drawn at each of two time points. This CDR3 region has 13 residues. Germline CDR1 MNHEY, CDR2 SMNVEV (reference sequence). The V gene lost 5 bases and the J gene lost 2 bases, with 10 bases spanning the gap.

The rearrangement links TRBV27 to TRBJ2-7; maybe TRBD1 (5 bases). This clonotype originated in a donor at least 50 years old with non-small cell lung cancer. Sequenced here: PBMCs, sampled before or after stereotactic body radiation therapy (not recorded which). CDR3 amino acids: CASSRAGPYEQYF. The CDR3 DNA is TGTGCCAGCAGTAGGGCAGGGCCCTACGAGCAGTACTTC.